This T cell receptor (beta chain) was sequenced in a study of cytomegalovirus exposure and HLA in healthy donors. 13 Jbeta primers and 60 Vbeta primers were used for the PCR. In the original processing: There were around 80 million unique TCR beta chains by a later count, and about 12 million of them were shared. The repertoire was sequenced with immunoSEQ multiplex PCR; TCRdb's copy has only in-frame clones and lacks some. V and J calls plus clone size are reproduced from that table; the DNA served to infer D and trimming. Of 150,000 to 160,000 clones listed, roughly 80% are singletons. Comment on this clone: Its cognate antigen is unknown.

Points from the study as a whole: Earlier analysis looked at TCR beta V segments, and most were productive about 90% or about 30% of the time. With DRB1 most and HLA-C fewest, TCR association rates differed between HLA loci in a later analysis.

The receptor was isolated from a man aged 25 to 45 in good health and CMV-seropositive. The sample consisted of PBMCs.

The chain's CDR3 is CATSRDGQGTSEQFF. CDR3 in DNA: TGTGCCACCAGCAGAGATGGGCAGGGAACGAGTGAGCAGTTCTTC. The chain carries TRBV15 and TRBJ2-1; the D gene is possibly TRBD1 (5 bases). Trimming pared 0 bases from V and 9 bases from J, leaving 15 bases between. This CDR3 comprises 15 residues. Germline CDR1 reads LNHNV; CDR2 reads YYDKDF (reference sequence).